This passage covers 27 T cell receptor beta chains from one sample sequenced in a study of Ad26.COV2.S vaccination and SARS-CoV-2 variants (dated by TCRdb to the early 2020s). The library was prepared using the immunoSEQ multiplex PCR assay. TCRdb limited this immuneACCESS table to in-frame rearrangements with V and J called. A share of clones is missing; checked studies link under half to unresolved V genes, and the rest is unexplained. Across this sample there are about 390,000 clones, with about nine tenths seen only once. The ten top clones hold roughly 3% of the sample. The sample's treatment or condition label, in plain terms: over 15 received Ad26.COV2.S at low or high dose, single or two shots; roughly five received placebo; per-sample allocation not given. For vaccine and placebo recipients, repertoires were sequenced using samples collected on day 63 after the first injection. Sequencing was performed on peripheral blood, taken in a trial of Ad26.COV2.S vaccine versus placebo. These receptors originate from a person between 18 and 65 years old who received the Ad26.COV2.S COVID-19 vaccine or a placebo.

This clone has only one observation. The chain uses TRBV19 and TRBJ2-7; maybe TRBD2 (5 bases). The CDR3 loop spans 14 amino acids. Germline V gene sequence: CDR1 LNHDA, CDR2 SQIVND (reference sequence). Trimming took off 3 bases at V and 7 bases at J, with 16 bases between the two ends. The CDR3, as DNA: TGTGCCAGTAGTATCATGTCCTCTACGGGGGAGCAGTACTTC. Its protein is CASSIMSSTGEQYF. Looking up the rest from reference TRBV19 and TRBJ2-7 gives the full variable domain: DGGITQSPKYLFRKEGQNVTLSCEQNLNHDAMYWYRQDPGQGLRLIYYSQIVNDFQKGDIAEGYSVSREKKESFPLTVTSAQKNPTAFYLCASSIMSSTGEQYFGPGTRLTVT.

A remark on this clone: A read error may explain this, as a much larger clone is one base away. CDR3 amino acids: CASSLDYEQYF. In DNA, the CDR3 is TGTGCCAGCAGCTTAGACTACGAGCAGTACTTC. The chain recombines TRBV5-6 with TRBJ2-7; D remains ambiguous. The CDR3 is made up of 11 amino acids. V gave up 2 bases and J gave up 3 bases, with 3 bases separating them. The V gene's germline CDR1 is SGHDT and CDR2 YYEEEE.

In this sample, this clone turned up a few times. This rearrangement joins TRBV4-1 to TRBJ2-2; TRBD2 matches at 14 bases. Germline assignment: CDR1 MGHRA and CDR2 YSYEKL. V was clipped by 0 bases and J by 9 bases; unmatched bases: 6. CDR3 length equals 17 residues. The CDR3 DNA reads TGCGCCAGCAGCCAAGAATCGACTAGCGGGGGGGCCTGGGAGCTGTTTTTT. It specifies CASSQESTSGGAWELFF.

The chain couples TRBV4-3 to TRBJ2-5; D may be TRBD2 (5 bases). The CDR3 spans 16 residues. The V end was cut by 1 base, the J end by 1 base, with 13 bases between. Germline-derived CDR1 and CDR2 are LGHNA and YSLEER. The chain's CDR3 is CASSQGEGMGQETQYF. The CDR3 nucleotides read TGCGCCAGCAGCCAAGGAGAGGGTATGGGCCAAGAGACCCAGTACTTC.

The V gene is TRBV5-5, the J gene TRBJ2-7; TRBD1 matches 7 bases. J was trimmed by 6 bases and V by 3 bases; bases with no gene match: 3. The germline V gene encodes CDR1 SGHKS and CDR2 YYEKEE (reference sequence). The CDR3 is 12 residues long. The CDR3 region is CASSYTGVEQYF. The CDR3 bases are TGTGCCAGCAGCTATACAGGGGTCGAGCAGTACTTC.

The genes are TRBV3-1 (or the pseudogene TRBV3-2) and TRBJ2-1, with TRBD2 matching 9 bases. Germline V gene sequence: CDR1 LGHDT, CDR2 YNNKEL (reference sequence). This CDR3 spans 18 amino acids. V trimming: 1 base; J trimming: 4 bases; junction bases outside the gene matches: 11. The CDR3, as DNA: TGTGCCAGCAGCCAAGGTATAGGCGGGGGGGCCGCTTACAATGAGCAGTTCTTC. Its translation is CASSQGIGGGAAYNEQFF.

This clone was counted between two and nine times. The chain employs TRBV7-9 and TRBJ1-1, with no clear D. This CDR3 region has 15 residues. V lost 4 bases and J lost 0, with 12 bases in between. Germline-derived CDR1 and CDR2 are SEHNR and FQNEAQ (reference sequence). The CDR3 loop is CASSSPSSLNTEAFF. The DNA for the CDR3 is TGTGCCAGCAGCTCGCCGTCCTCCTTGAACACTGAAGCTTTCTTT.

The genes are TRBV4-1 and TRBJ1-2, with 8 bases fitting TRBD1. Losses at the gene ends were 1 base for V and 6 bases for J; bases not matched to a gene: 4. Germline V gene lookup returns CDR1 MGHRA and CDR2 YSYEKL. The CDR3 spans 14 residues. The CDR3 spells CASSQVRDRHGYTF. CDR3 nucleotide sequence: TGCGCCAGCAGCCAAGTTCGGGACAGGCATGGCTACACCTTC.

The chain carries TRBV27 and TRBJ1-4; D is ambiguous. V lost 6 bases and J 0 bases, leaving 11 bases between the germline ends. The CDR3 has 15 residues. Germline V gene data show CDR1 as MNHEY and CDR2 as SMNVEV (reference sequence). CDR3 in DNA: TGTGCCAGCAGCTTCATAGGTGCAACTAATGAAAAACTGTTTTTT. Its translation: CASSFIGATNEKLFF. The full variable domain, rest sourced from reference TRBV27 and TRBJ1-4, is EAQVTQNPRYLITVTGKKLTVTCSQNMNHEYMSWYRQDPGLGLRQIYYSMNVEVTDKGDVPEGYKVSRKEKRNFPLILESPSPNQTSLYFCASSFIGATNEKLFFGSGTQLSVL.

The genes are TRBV3-1 (or the pseudogene TRBV3-2) and TRBJ1-5; D ambiguous. V was trimmed by 3 bases and J by 0 bases, leaving 6 bases between them. The germline CDR1 and CDR2 sequences are LGHDT and YNNKEL (reference sequence). The CDR3 covers 14 residues. DNA for the CDR3: TGTGCCAGCAGCCAGAGCCATAGCAATCAGCCCCAGCATTTT. This sequence encodes CASSQSHSNQPQHF.

This clone was counted once. The rearrangement uses TRBV2 and TRBJ2-7; D gene unclear. The CDR3 totals 13 residues. Germline V gene data show CDR1 as SNHLY and CDR2 as FYNNEI. V lost 3 bases and J lost 1, with 7 bases in between. For the CDR3, the DNA is TGTGCCAGCAGTGAGTGGGAATCCTACGAGCAGTACTTC. This gives the protein CASSEWESYEQYF.

The chain's CDR3 is CASRPGTVGPEAFF. For the CDR3, the DNA is TGTGCCAGCAGACCAGGGACAGTCGGACCTGAAGCTTTCTTT. This chain uses TRBV2 with TRBJ1-1; 7 bases map to TRBD1. This CDR3 contains 14 residues. Germline CDR1 is SNHLY and CDR2 is FYNNEI. The junction had 10 bases not matched to a gene; V was cut back by 6 bases and J by 6 bases. The full variable domain, its missing parts supplied by reference TRBV2 and TRBJ1-1, is EPEVTQTPSHQVTQMGQEVILRCVPISNHLYFYWYRQILGQKVEFLVSFYNNEISEKSEIFDDQFSVERPDGSNFTLKIRSTKLEDSAMYFCASRPGTVGPEAFFGQGTRLTVV.

CDR3 loop: CASSLEPRDRAYEKLFF. Here the CDR3 DNA reads TGCGCCAGCAGCTTGGAGCCCCGGGACAGGGCATATGAAAAACTGTTTTTT. This sequence joins TRBV5-1 and TRBJ1-4; 9 bases agree with TRBD1. V gave up 0 bases and J gave up 6 bases; unmatched junction bases: 9. The germline gives CDR1 SGHRS, CDR2 YFSETQ. This CDR3 has 17 amino acids.

The rearrangement uses TRBV30 and TRBJ2-5, with D maybe TRBD1 (5 bases). Germline V gene lookup returns CDR1 GTSNPN and CDR2 SVGIG (reference sequence). V was clipped by 2 bases and J by 4 bases, with 8 bases between them. The CDR3 has 12 residues. CDR3 nucleotides: TGTGCCTGGAGTATGGGGCCAGAGACCCAGTACTTC. Amino acid sequence: CAWSMGPETQYF.

This clone was seen a single time. The V and J genes are TRBV5-6 and TRBJ1-1; unclear D gene. Germline lookup yields CDR1 SGHDT and CDR2 YYEEEE. The CDR3 contains 13 residues. Deletions cut 0 bases from V and 4 bases from J, with 7 bases between. The CDR3 nucleotides are TGTGCCAGCAGCTTGGCGTCTGCCACTGAAGCTTTCTTT. Its translation is CASSLASATEAFF.

This clone has just one count. The chain recombines TRBV13 with TRBJ2-5; no clear D. The V gene lost 2 bases and the J gene lost 2 bases, with 12 bases spanning the gap. Germline loops: CDR1 PRHDT, CDR2 FYEKMQ (reference sequence). The CDR3 length is 15 residues. This chain's CDR3 is CASSLYWVGQETQYF. The CDR3 bases are TGTGCCAGCAGCTTATACTGGGTCGGTCAAGAGACCCAGTACTTC. The entire variable domain, with the rest obtained from reference TRBV13 and TRBJ2-5, is as follows: AAGVIQSPRHLIKEKRETATLKCYPIPRHDTVYWYQQGPGQDPQFLISFYEKMQSDKGSIPDRFSAQQFSDYHSELNMSSLELGDSALYFCASSLYWVGQETQYFGPGTRLLVL.

The J gene is TRBJ1-5, the V gene TRBV14, with D possibly being TRBD1 (6 bases). Trimming cost V 0 bases and J 0 bases, with 9 bases left between them. The V gene's germline CDR1 is SGHDN and CDR2 FVKESK. The CDR3 is 16 residues long. The CDR3 nucleotides are TGTGCCAGCAGCCAAGAAGGGGGGCCTAGCAATCAGCCCCAGCATTTT. It is translated as CASSQEGGPSNQPQHF.

V gene TRBV7-9 combines with J gene TRBJ2-1; the match to TRBD2 covers 14 bases. The V gene end was trimmed by 4 bases and the J gene end by 8 bases; junction bases not matched to a gene: 10. The CDR3 extends over 17 amino acids. CDR1 is SEHNR and CDR2 is FQNEAQ in the germline V gene (reference sequence). The chain's CDR3 is CASSSRGLAGGRDEQFF. The CDR3 bases are TGTGCCAGCAGCTCCCGAGGACTAGCGGGGGGCCGGGATGAGCAGTTCTTC. The whole variable domain, remainder taken from reference TRBV7-9 and TRBJ2-1, is DTGVSQNPRHKITKRGQNVTFRCDPISEHNRLYWYRQTLGQGPEFLTYFQNEAQLEKSRLLSDRFSAERPKGSFSTLEIQRTEQGDSAMYLCASSSRGLAGGRDEQFFGPGTRLTVL.

V is TRBV11-2 and J is TRBJ2-6; D not certain. Trimming shortened V by 5 bases and J by 4 bases, and 6 bases separated the two germline ends. The CDR3 runs to 13 residues. Germline CDR1 reads SGHAT; CDR2 reads FQNNGV. The CDR3 nucleotides are TGTGCCAGCAGCCGCTGGGGGGCCAACGTCCTGACTTTC. This gives the protein CASSRWGANVLTF.

The gene calls are TRBV4-3 and TRBJ2-7, with a weak D call TRBD1 (5 bases). V was shortened by 1 base and J by 0 bases, with 19 bases between the two germline ends. Germline V gene sequence: CDR1 LGHNA, CDR2 YSLEER. The CDR3 totals 18 residues. CDR3 in amino acids: CASSQVHAPGAVSYEQYF. The CDR3 DNA reads as TGCGCCAGCAGCCAAGTCCACGCCCCTGGGGCCGTCTCCTACGAGCAGTACTTC.

The chain couples TRBV18 to TRBJ2-4, with TRBD2 as a possible D gene (6 bases). V lost 5 bases and J lost 1, with 12 bases in between. This CDR3 region has 15 residues. Germline V CDR1 and CDR2: KGHSH, LQKENI. The CDR3 sequence: CASSATGVAKNIQYF. In DNA form, the CDR3 reads TGTGCCAGCTCAGCTACGGGGGTTGCCAAAAACATTCAGTACTTC.

The chain has TRBV5-5 and TRBJ1-3, with D uncertain. CDR1 is SGHKS and CDR2 is YYEKEE in the germline V gene (reference sequence). Trimming removed 0 bases at V and 2 bases at J, with 9 bases between. CDR3 length: 15 amino acids. The CDR3, as DNA: TGTGCCAGCAGCTTGGACGGGGATACTGGAAACACCATATATTTT. Amino acid sequence: CASSLDGDTGNTIYF.

The V and J genes are TRBV7-2 and TRBJ2-2; 9 nucleotides align to TRBD1. The V segment lost 1 base and the J segment 4 bases; nucleotides outside the gene matches: 1. CDR3 size: 15 residues. CDR1 is SGHTA, CDR2 FQGNSA, per germline. The CDR3 spells CASSLGGQGTGELFF. CDR3 DNA sequence: TGTGCCAGCAGCTTAGGGGGACAGGGCACCGGGGAGCTGTTTTTT.

The chain joins TRBV3-1 (or the pseudogene TRBV3-2) to TRBJ2-5; D call uncertain. This CDR3 has 14 residues. Trimming took 6 bases from V and 5 from J, leaving 16 bases between them. Looked up from germline, CDR1 is LGHDT and CDR2 is YNNKEL (reference sequence). CDR3 amino acids: CASSHVPVRETQYF. The CDR3 DNA follows: TGTGCCAGCAGTCACGTCCCGGTGCGGGAGACCCAGTACTTC.

This CDR3 is CASSLNLGLDTQYF. The CDR3 DNA is TGTGCCAGCAGCCTTAACCTCGGACTCGATACGCAGTATTTT. J is TRBJ2-3 and V is TRBV7-2; tentative D call: TRBD2 (5 bases). The CDR3 runs to 14 residues. V lost 5 bases to trimming and J lost 6 bases, with 15 bases between them. Germline lookup yields CDR1 SGHTA and CDR2 FQGNSA.

This sequence joins TRBV20-1 and TRBJ2-1; D not certain. CDR1 DFQATT and CDR2 SNEGSKA come from the germline V gene (reference sequence). The CDR3 is 16 residues long. The V end lost 3 bases, the J end lost 0 bases, and 15 bases lay between the germline ends. CDR3 nucleotide sequence: TGCAGTGCTAGTACGTCAGGCAATAGCTCCTACAATGAGCAGTTCTTC. It specifies CSASTSGNSSYNEQFF.

The rearrangement uses TRBV18 and TRBJ1-3, with D possibly being TRBD1 (5 bases). Germline-derived CDR1 and CDR2 are KGHSH and LQKENI. The CDR3 covers 16 residues. V lost 0 bases, J lost 2 bases, and 11 bases lay in between. The CDR3 spells CASSPPVGRAGNTIYF. In DNA, the CDR3 is TGTGCCAGCTCACCACCGGTGGGCAGGGCTGGAAACACCATATATTTT.